This paragraph covers one T cell receptor beta chain sequence. The length of the CDR3 is 14 residues. V gave up 4 bases and J gave up 5 bases, with 12 bases separating them. CDR1 LGHDT and CDR2 YNNKEL come from the germline V gene (reference sequence). The data belong to a study of blood T cell repertoires in COVID-19. Study details: PBMCs, B-cell-depleted T cells, or T cells were the source of the cDNA or gDNA that made up the material.

Authors' processing steps: Amplification with reference gene primers provided the estimates of nucleated cell counts. Using immunoSEQ multiplex PCR, the repertoire was profiled, and TCRdb retains in-frame clones only, with some absent. That table is the source of V, J and clone size, and D and trimming were worked out from the DNA. This table has 200,000 or so clones, 88% appearing once. This clonotype originated in a woman aged 55-70 years with acute or convalescent COVID-19. The chain joins TRBV3-1 (or the pseudogene TRBV3-2) to TRBJ2-1, with D uncertain. Sequencing used peripheral blood. This CDR3 is CASSPPTFHNEQFF. The CDR3 DNA reads as TGTGCCAGCAGCCCGCCAACTTTCCACAATGAGCAGTTCTTC.